A single T cell receptor (beta chain) is shown here with its context. The target antigen is unknown. The sample is drawn from a study of T cell responses to AZD1222 COVID-19 vaccine. Across the study: Pooled samples include second doses given at about 4 or 12 weeks.

The CDR3 spans 13 residues. CDR1 is MDHEN and CDR2 is SYDVKM in the germline V gene. Unmatched junction bases numbered 3, after V lost 10 bases and J lost 0 bases. Sequencing was performed with immunoSEQ multiplex PCR; in TCRdb, only in-frame clones are kept and a portion is missing. The sample consists of about 81,000 clones, about 91% of them appearing once. Regarding the study as a whole: In a largely white British group with more females than males, clonal diversity was possibly underestimated. Reports say nearly half of spike-specific TCRs go after unmutated variant regions. The study found Spike-specific TCR breadth and depth rose after two AZD1222 doses.

The chain has TRBV28 and TRBJ2-4, with TRBD1 matching 7 bases. The sample consisted of peripheral blood, taken on day 0 of AZD1222 vaccination. The receptor was derived from an adult in good health. CDR3 region: CAIRGIAKNIQYF. CDR3 nucleotide sequence: TGTGCCATCAGGGGGATAGCCAAAAACATTCAGTACTTC.